What follows are 12 T cell receptor beta chains derived from one specimen sequenced in a study of blood T cell repertoires in COVID-19. Profiled with immunoSEQ multiplex PCR; TCRdb holds only in-frame clones, not every one. The sample consists of more than 200,000 clones, roughly 84% of them appearing once. Sequencing used peripheral blood. The source is a man aged 35 to 55 with acute or convalescent COVID-19.

This clone appeared once. The rearrangement links TRBV6-1 to TRBJ2-1; D is perhaps TRBD2 (5 bases). Germline V gives CDR1 MNHNS, CDR2 SASEGT. This CDR3 is built from 14 residues. V dropped 3 bases and J dropped 6 bases, with 12 bases sitting between them. The CDR3 DNA is TGTGCCAGCAGTGAGACTATTTCTCTCAATGAGCAGTTCTTC. Its protein is CASSETISLNEQFF.

V gene TRBV19 combines with J gene TRBJ2-2, with D possibly matching TRBD2 (5 bases). This CDR3 comprises 15 residues. Trimming shortened V by 4 bases and J by 1 base, and 10 bases separated the two germline ends. Germline V lookup: CDR1 LNHDA, CDR2 SQIVND (reference sequence). The CDR3 region has the DNA TGTGCCAGTAGTAGAAGACTAAGGAACACCGGGGAGCTGTTTTTT. Encoded protein: CASSRRLRNTGELFF. Full variable domain (missing parts from reference TRBV19 and TRBJ2-2): DGGITQSPKYLFRKEGQNVTLSCEQNLNHDAMYWYRQDPGQGLRLIYYSQIVNDFQKGDIAEGYSVSREKKESFPLTVTSAQKNPTAFYLCASSRRLRNTGELFFGEGSRLTVL.

The gene calls are TRBV27 and TRBJ2-1, with no clear D. The CDR3 is 13 residues long. Germline V lookup: CDR1 MNHEY, CDR2 SMNVEV (reference sequence). Trimming removed 3 bases at V and 5 bases at J, with 8 bases between. The CDR3 nucleotides are TGTGCCAGCAGTTTTTCCCACAACAATGAGCAGTTCTTC. Its protein product is CASSFSHNNEQFF.

This rearrangement joins TRBV5-1 to TRBJ2-7, with D perhaps matching TRBD1 (6 bases). The CDR3 runs to 13 residues. V shed 4 bases and J shed 3 bases, with 11 bases lying between them. Looked up from germline, CDR1 is SGHRS and CDR2 is YFSETQ. The DNA for the CDR3 is TGCGCCAGCAGCCTTGACAGGATCTACGAGCAGTACTTC. Residues: CASSLDRIYEQYF.

The chain couples TRBV5-4 to TRBJ2-3, with D tentatively TRBD2 (6 bases). Trimming pared 1 base from V and 5 bases from J, leaving 11 bases between. Per the germline V gene, CDR1 is SGHNT and CDR2 is YYREEE (reference sequence). The CDR3 totals 14 residues. The CDR3 reads CASSLKGSGDTQYF. The DNA of the CDR3 is TGTGCCAGCAGCTTGAAGGGTAGCGGAGATACGCAGTATTTT. Based on the CDR3 plus reference TRBV5-4 and TRBJ2-3, the full variable domain is ETGVTQSPTHLIKTRGQQVTLRCSSQSGHNTVSWYQQALGQGPQFIFQYYREEENGRGNFPPRFSGLQFPNYSSELNVNALELDDSALYLCASSLKGSGDTQYFGPGTRLTVL.

The sample holds a few counts of this clone. The genes are TRBV7-6 and TRBJ2-1; 11 bases match TRBD2. Trimming at V came to 0 bases and at J to 1 base, leaving 8 bases not matched to a gene. CDR3 length: 19 residues. Germline CDR1 and CDR2: SGHVS and FNYEAQ. The CDR3 loop is CASSLATRGLAVSYNEQFF. The CDR3 nucleotides are TGTGCCAGCAGCTTAGCCACTCGGGGACTAGCGGTATCCTACAATGAGCAGTTCTTC.

This clone was recorded a few times. The chain couples TRBV30 to TRBJ1-1; D ambiguous. V gave up 4 bases and J gave up 4 bases, with 13 bases separating them. This CDR3 comprises 13 residues. Germline CDR1 and CDR2: GTSNPN and SVGIG (reference sequence). The CDR3 sequence: CAWNGGYITEAFF. Here the CDR3 DNA reads TGTGCCTGGAATGGAGGTTATATCACTGAAGCTTTCTTT.

The J gene is TRBJ2-3, the V gene TRBV29-1; a weak D match, TRBD2 (6 bases). Trimming removed 6 bases at V and 4 bases at J, with 17 bases between. The CDR3 is 14 amino acids. The germline V gene has CDR1 SQVTM and CDR2 ANQGSEA. CDR3 sequence: CSVLDTGGPDTQYF. The CDR3 bases are TGCAGCGTCCTGGACACCGGGGGACCAGATACGCAGTATTTT.

V usage is TRBV7-2 and J usage is TRBJ2-5; no reliable D call. The CDR3 runs to 13 residues. V lost 1 base and J 5 bases, leaving 8 bases between the germline ends. Germline V gene sequence: CDR1 SGHTA, CDR2 FQGNSA. CDR3 coding DNA: TGTGCCAGCAGCTTAGGGCTGAAGGAGACCCAGTACTTC. Protein sequence: CASSLGLKETQYF.

The J gene is TRBJ2-5, the V gene TRBV21-1; the DNA was not compared with TRBD2, the D call given in the table. TRBV21-1 is marked as a pseudogene. The CDR3 length is 12 residues. As DNA, the CDR3 is TGCGCCAGGGGGGAGGGCGGAGAGACCCAGTACTTC. It is translated as CARGEGGETQYF.

The chain is built from TRBV10-3 and TRBJ2-3; no reliable D call. Germline loops: CDR1 ENHRY, CDR2 SYGVKD. This CDR3 spans 12 amino acids. The germline V and J ends were trimmed by 3 bases and 6 bases, with 7 bases remaining between them. The CDR3 sequence: CAISDRKDTQYF. DNA for the CDR3: TGTGCCATCAGTGATAGAAAGGATACGCAGTATTTT.

The CDR3 DNA reads TGTGCCAGCAGTTACTCGACAGCCTCTTACTATGGCTACACCTTC. This codes for CASSYSTASYYGYTF. This chain joins TRBV6-5 and TRBJ1-2; possibly TRBD1 for D (5 bases). The V end was cut by 0 bases, the J end by 3 bases, with 11 bases between. The CDR3 contains 15 residues. Germline loops: CDR1 MNHEY, CDR2 SVGAGI.